These T cell receptor beta chains were read from a single sample in a study of lymphopenia after photon versus proton radiotherapy. Sequenced by immunoSEQ multiplex PCR; TCRdb stores in-frame clones only, minus some. The profile shows 65,000 to 75,000 clones, 75% to 90% of them singletons. Sequencing used peripheral blood, obtained from a patient treated with proton-based radiotherapy. These receptors were collected from a man older than 75 with esophageal cancer. Both conserved end residues are part of each CDR3. The D gene is left open where the match is weak. Clone size is stated in some rows and not others, as once, few, many or a class when expanded.

V gene	CDR3 length	clone size	D gene	J gene	CDR3 DNA	CDR3 protein
TRBV6-6	13	.	.	TRBJ2-7	TGTGCCAGCAGTTCCAGGAGGAGATACGAGCAGTACTTC	CASSSRRRYEQYF
TRBV5-1	15	.	.	TRBJ2-1	TGCGCCAGCAGCTTGGTCGCCGACGACTACAATGAGCAGTTCTTC	CASSLVADDYNEQFF
TRBV30	12	.	.	TRBJ2-5	TGTGCCTGGACAGGACTGACAGAGACCCAGTACTTC	CAWTGLTETQYF
TRBV4-1	13	.	.	TRBJ2-5	TGCGCCAGCAGTCCGGTCCCAACAGAGACCCAGTACTTC	CASSPVPTETQYF
TRBV7-9	16	.	TRBD1	TRBJ1-2	TGTGCCAGCAGCCTTGATTGGACAGGGGGCAGCTATGGCTACACCTTC	CASSLDWTGGSYGYTF
TRBV4-3	15	once	.	TRBJ1-1	TGCGCCAGCAGCCTTCTCCCAAAAGGGGAGACTGAAGCTTTCTTT	CASSLLPKGETEAFF
TRBV2	15	.	.	TRBJ1-6	TGTGCCAGCAGTTTTTCGGCACACCTTAATTCACCCCTCCACTTT	CASSFSAHLNSPLHF
TRBV6-1	14	.	.	TRBJ1-4	TGTGCCAGCAACCTCAGGGGTCGGGTTGAAAAACTGTTTTTT	CASNLRGRVEKLFF
TRBV6-6	15	.	.	TRBJ2-7	TGTGCCAGCAGCCTGCGACGGGCGCGGTTATACGAGCAGTACTTC	CASSLRRARLYEQYF
TRBV19	14	.	TRBD1	TRBJ2-7	TGTGCCAGTAGTTCAACCGGGACAGTGAACGAGCAGTACTTC	CASSSTGTVNEQYF
TRBV27	15	.	.	TRBJ1-1	TGTGCCAGCAGTCCGATTTTAGAGGGTCACACTGAAGCTTTCTTT	CASSPILEGHTEAFF
TRBV7-9	19	.	.	TRBJ1-3	TGTGCCAGCAGCTCGAGTAGCAGGGGTCGCCCAGACTCTGGAAACACCATATATTTT	CASSSSSRGRPDSGNTIYF
TRBV9	15	.	.	TRBJ2-2	TGTGCCAGCAGCGTAAATCTCCCGAACACCGGGGAGCTGTTTTTT	CASSVNLPNTGELFF
TRBV4-1	18	few	TRBD1	TRBJ1-2	TGCGCCAGCAGCCAACCTGGGGGACAGGCGAAAGCTAACTATGGCTACACCTTC	CASSQPGGQAKANYGYTF
TRBV6-1	17	.	.	TRBJ2-6	TGTGCCAGCAGTGCCCACGCGGAACAAAGTCGGGCCAACGTCCTGACTTTC	CASSAHAEQSRANVLTF
TRBV7-2	19	.	TRBD1	TRBJ1-3	TGTGCCAGCAGCCCCCGGTCCGGGACAGGGGCTCTCTCTGGAAACACCATATATTTT	CASSPRSGTGALSGNTIYF
TRBV4-3	16	.	.	TRBJ1-5	TGCGCCAGCAGCCAAGAAGGGCAGTTCCTTAATCAGCCCCAGCATTTT	CASSQEGQFLNQPQHF
TRBV4-3	17	.	TRBD2	TRBJ2-7	TGCGCCAGCAGCCAAGATAGGGCTAGCGGGATATTGTTGGAGCAGTACTTC	CASSQDRASGILLEQYF
TRBV6-5	14	.	.	TRBJ2-7	TGTGCCAGCAGCCAGGGGGGAAGCTCCTACGAGCAGTACTTC	CASSQGGSSYEQYF
TRBV2	14	.	TRBD1	TRBJ2-1	TGTGCCAGCAGTGCGACCGGACAGGAGGTTGAGCAGTTCTTC	CASSATGQEVEQFF
TRBV7-2	15	.	.	TRBJ1-2	TGTGCCAGCAGCTTAGTTCGTCAGTCTTTCTATGGCTACACCTTC	CASSLVRQSFYGYTF
TRBV10-3	15	.	TRBD1	TRBJ1-1	TGTGCCATCAGTGAGTCCTCTACAGGGGGCCGGGGAGCTTTCTTT	CAISESSTGGRGAFF
TRBV7-2	13	few	.	TRBJ2-5	TGTGCCAGCAGCTTAGTACCGTCGGAGACCCAGTACTTC	CASSLVPSETQYF
TRBV29-1	9	.	.	TRBJ1-1	TGCAGCGCAGGGGTGGCAGCTTTCTTT	CSAGVAAFF
TRBV27	15	.	.	TRBJ2-1	TGTGCCAGCAATAGGGGGGCCAGCTCCTACAATGAGCAGTTCTTC	CASNRGASSYNEQFF
TRBV5-6	12	few	.	TRBJ2-2	TGTGCCAGCAGACCCGTGGGCGGGGAGCTGTTTTTT	CASRPVGGELFF
TRBV6-6	13	.	.	TRBJ1-1	TGTGCCGGTCGGGGACATTACAACACTGAAGCTTTCTTT	CAGRGHYNTEAFF
TRBV19	13	.	.	TRBJ1-1	TGTGCCAGTAGAGCCGCGCGGGCCCCTGAAACTTTCTTT	CASRAARAPETFF
TRBV18	14	.	.	TRBJ1-3	TGTGCCAGCAGAAAGGATGGCCCTGGAAACACCATATATTTT	CASRKDGPGNTIYF
TRBV19	15	.	.	TRBJ1-2	TGTGCCAGTAGTGTACAGGGAAAGGGTAACTATGGCTACACCTTC	CASSVQGKGNYGYTF
TRBV19	14	.	.	TRBJ2-5	TGTGCCAGTTCCCCGGGAGAGGTAGGGGAGACCCAGTACTTC	CASSPGEVGETQYF
TRBV29-1	12	.	.	TRBJ2-2	TGCAGCGTTGGGCCCTTCGGGGGGGAGCTGTTTTTT	CSVGPFGGELFF
TRBV18	15	once	.	TRBJ2-2	TGTGCCAGCTCACCACGCGACAGGCGCACCGGGGAGCTGTTTTTT	CASSPRDRRTGELFF
TRBV7-2	15	.	.	TRBJ1-5	TGTGCCAGCACCCTCCGAGGGGGGCCCGATCAGCCCCAGCATTTT	CASTLRGGPDQPQHF
TRBV30	11	.	.	TRBJ1-2	TGTGCCTGGAGAAGGGTGAATGGCTACACCTTC	CAWRRVNGYTF
TRBV5-1	13	.	.	TRBJ1-1	TGCGCCAGCAGCTTGGCGCCTAACACTGAAGCTTTCTTT	CASSLAPNTEAFF